This TCR beta chain was sequenced during a study of cytomegalovirus exposure and HLA in healthy donors (TCRdb year 2017). Looking at the study overall: An earlier analysis of approximately 590 of the donors reported approximately 300 Gb of sequence data and 117 million unique TCR beta sequences from approximately 180 million T cells. On average, 235,054 unique TCR beta nucleotide sequences were sequenced per donor among some 430 genotyped donors of the cohort, with around 19% of those sequences being non-productive. The study profiled the T cell repertoires of under 700 subjects by immunosequencing and related them to cytomegalovirus serostatus. The aim of the study was to test whether cataloging public T cell receptors could identify signatures of past pathogen exposure. Besides the first cohort of some 670 subjects, a separate validation cohort made up of roughly 120 different subjects was used. A later genetic analysis took genome-wide SNP genotypes for about 55% of the 666 donors and used that subset as a discovery cohort. Donor age, sex, ethnicity and CMV serostatus were compiled together with the repertoire data. Rather than drawing on any new phenotypic data, the later analysis identified candidate immune exposures from TCR beta sequences and the way those sequences occurred across donors. Because of strong linkage in the cohort, roughly five DR-DQ haplotypes were treated as single units for association and clustering. A later analysis re-analyzed previously published TCR beta repertoires from about 600 donors and added high-resolution HLA genotyping to study TCR occurrence patterns. All discovery cohort repertoires had been generated using a single sequencing platform. HLA typing included class I and class II loci at four-digit resolution. Of the 300 to 500 genotyped donors, approximately 81% were placed in the genetic ancestry cluster associated with self-reported Caucasian donors. To decide whether each TCR beta V gene segment behaved as functional or pseudogenic, an earlier analysis of some 600 of the donors relied on high-throughput TCR beta sequencing. Typing coverage varied by locus: roughly 620-630 donors for A, B, C, DRB1 and DQB1; under 550 for DQA1; some 610 for DPA1; roughly 450 for DPB1. To predict cytomegalovirus infection status, the study brought together high-throughput TCR immunosequencing, statistical association of individual TCRs with disease status, and machine learning. An early release that covered 500 to 800 HLA-typed donors contained approximately 290 gigabases of sequencing data and tens of millions of unique TCR sequences.

On this clone: The target of this receptor is not known. Base qualities are not provided; no much larger clone lies one nucleotide away.

In total, approximately 690 healthy bone marrow donors made up the cohort. At the time of sampling, every cohort member was nominally healthy, though immune exposures that went unrecorded were likely present. The donor was CMV seropositive and was included in the group of approximately 300 seropositive cohort members. A peripheral blood sample was provided by each donor, and peripheral blood mononuclear cells were used for TCR beta sequencing. Genomic DNA was extracted from the blood cell samples with the Qiagen DNeasy Blood Extraction Kit. Broad study findings and their caveats: Roughly uniform sequencing depth across donors was assumed in presence/absence analyses, although this assumption may not hold. In an earlier analysis of several hundred of the donors, most TCR beta V segments were observed in productive rearrangements about 87% or about 30% of the time, broadly matching IMGT annotations. A further reported finding was that TCR beta sequences accurately predicted the HLA-A and HLA-B alleles for most subjects in the first cohort. A group of highly shared sequence variants was considered likely to be a technical artifact of the sequencing pipeline. Immune exposure information for the cohort was limited to CMV serostatus. A later genetic analysis associated a missense DCLRE1C variant with V-gene and J-gene trimming of TCR beta chains, and an independent cohort replicated the association. In vitro tests confirmed that a few of the cytomegalovirus-associated TCR beta chains recognize cytomegalovirus antigens. In this cohort, only TCR beta chains were sequenced, and detectable features were limited by the absence of alpha or paired-chain data. In a later analysis, most CMV-associated TCR beta chains were found to appear HLA-restricted, with HLA associations seemingly driven largely by CMV exposure. According to a later genetic analysis, donors in an Asian-associated ancestry cluster had fewer N-insertions in productive TCRs than the approximately 690-donor mean. Because the 87-base-pair reads could not distinguish some IMGT-functional V segments, including TRBV6-2 and TRBV6-3, those segments were excluded. Most TCR sequences were seen in very few donors, while some public TCRs were found in many individuals. In the study, approximately 160 TCR beta chains were listed as associated with cytomegalovirus. Several of the top co-occurrence clusters appeared to be linked to parvovirus B19, influenza, CMV and Epstein-Barr virus, according to a later analysis. When HLA alleles, especially DR and DQ, strongly co-occurred, TCR associations were difficult to assign to individual alleles. Linkage disequilibrium might explain the correlated functional status among segregating V segments, but an unknown experimental factor could not be excluded. A later analysis found that TCR association rates varied across HLA loci, with DRB1 alleles showing the most associated TCRs and HLA-C alleles the fewest. The authors suggested that the approach could potentially be generalized to other disease states and immunological phenotypes. At a false discovery rate of 0.05, a later analysis linked 16,951 TCR beta sequences to specific HLA alleles. The earlier analysis of around 600 of the donors excluded over 15 rarely observed V segments, including chromosome 9 orphons, because counts were too low. Compared with equally common non-associated chains, HLA-associated TCR beta chains in a later analysis were more clonally expanded and had lower generation probabilities. Because HLA typing was unavailable for some donors at each locus, only the typed subset was used in association tests. The classifier was reported to diagnose cytomegalovirus status with high specificity and sensitivity in both the original and validation cohorts.

Library preparation employed the immunoSEQ multiplex PCR assay. A mixture of 60 forward primers for TCR Vbeta segments and 13 reverse primers for TCR Jbeta segments was used in the multiplex PCR. A multiplex PCR assay on genomic DNA amplified the CDR3 region of rearranged TCR beta genes. On the Illumina HiSeq System, the amplified TCR beta libraries were sequenced as 87-base-pair reads. In the paper's pipeline: Across the 670 or so repertoires, a later analysis counted 60 million to 90 million unique TCR beta chains, 9 million to 14 million of which were shared by at least two donors. Raw reads were error-corrected and collapsed into unique sequences by a nearest-neighbor algorithm in which closely related sequences were merged to remove PCR and sequencing errors. Alignment of CDR3 sequences to IMGT reference sequences was used to assign V, D and J gene segments. For a sequence to be retained, a match of at least six nucleotides to both a V gene segment and a J gene segment was required. A rearrangement counted as productive if the CDR3 had no stop codons and remained in frame with V and J, and every other rearrangement counted as non-productive. Following IMGT convention, CDR3 was defined as the stretch from the second conserved V-encoded cysteine to the conserved J-encoded phenylalanine. Sequences without an unambiguous match to a single V gene segment were excluded from the earlier analysis of 450 to 650 of the donors. In an earlier analysis of some 590 of the donors, V segments were called functional above 56.7% productive rearrangements and were called segregating when the between-donor standard deviation exceeded 5%. A statistical classification framework was developed to diagnose cytomegalovirus status using the catalog of TCR beta chain sequences. In a later analysis, TCR nucleotide sequences were compared against IMGT/GENE-DB human TR gene sequences so that V and J genes could be assigned. In a later analysis, CDR3 sequences and most-parsimonious VDJ recombination scenarios were assigned using the TCRdist pipeline. In a later analysis, each TCR beta chain was defined by its CDR3 amino acid sequence together with its V-gene family, and reads lacking a unique V-gene family were excluded. To address suspected cross-contamination and a sequencing artifact, a later analysis removed approximately 590 highly shared, low-generation-probability nucleotide sequences. In a later analysis, a clonal expansion index for each public chain was calculated from normalized within-repertoire ranks of inferred template counts. Generation probabilities in a later analysis came from a VDJ recombination model fitted to out-of-frame rearrangements, and those results were checked against IGoR. A later analysis scored TCR-TCR, TCR-HLA and TCR-CMV co-occurrence with hypergeometric tests, applying a repertoire-size bias correction to TCR pairs. In a later analysis, false discovery rates were estimated by permuting HLA or CMV assignments 20 times. A later analysis grouped co-occurring TCRs with DBSCAN, adding TCRdist sequence similarity when clustering within HLA-allele-positive subsets. For co-occurrence clustering, repertoires with fewer than 30,000 or more than 120,000 public chains were excluded, along with about five repertoires with anomalous nucleotide sharing. Sourced from immuneACCESS, this table was stored by TCRdb with only in-frame sequences that have V and J called. A share of the clones is absent; for the studies checked, an unresolved V gene accounts for under half, and the remainder has no known explanation. D and trimming come from the DNA, and the V and J calls and clone size come from that table. Within this sample are approximately 61,000 clones, with around 72% of them counted one time only. 51% of the sample is taken by the ten largest.

Spanning cysteine to phenylalanine, the CDR3 consists of 11 amino acids. Solely the CDR3 DNA is kept, with 33 bases framed from the first base. Taken from the germline V gene, the CDR1 and CDR2 loops are MGHDK and SYGVNS. Here the chain combines TRBV25-1 and TRBJ2-5; confidence is insufficient to name the D gene. The DNA end lines up better with TRBJ2-7; the J call may be wrong. The sequenced sample consisted of PBMCs. The clonotype originates from a man in his forties or fifties in good health and CMV-seropositive. DNA sequence: TGTGCCAGCAGTGGGGCCTACGAGCAGTACTTC. This gives the protein CASSGAYEQYF.